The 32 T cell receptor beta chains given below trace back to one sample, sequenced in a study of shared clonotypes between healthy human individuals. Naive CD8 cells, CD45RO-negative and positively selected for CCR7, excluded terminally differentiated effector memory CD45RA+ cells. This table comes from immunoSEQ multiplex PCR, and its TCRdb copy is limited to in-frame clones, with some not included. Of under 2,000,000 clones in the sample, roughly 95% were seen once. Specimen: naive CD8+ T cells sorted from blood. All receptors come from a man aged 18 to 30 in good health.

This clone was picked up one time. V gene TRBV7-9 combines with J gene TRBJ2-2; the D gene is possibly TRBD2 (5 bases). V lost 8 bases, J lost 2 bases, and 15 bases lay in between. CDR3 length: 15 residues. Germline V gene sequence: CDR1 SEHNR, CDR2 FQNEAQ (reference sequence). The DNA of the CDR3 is TGTGCCAGCGAGAACGGCGGGCCTAACACCGGGGAGCTGTTTTTT. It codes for CASENGGPNTGELFF.

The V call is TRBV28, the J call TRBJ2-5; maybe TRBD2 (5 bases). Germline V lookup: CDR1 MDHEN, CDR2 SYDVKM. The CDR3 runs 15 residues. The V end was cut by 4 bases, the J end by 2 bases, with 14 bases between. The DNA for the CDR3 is TGTGCCAGCAGTTCCTCCCCGGGGTCTCAAGAGACCCAGTACTTC. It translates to CASSSSPGSQETQYF.

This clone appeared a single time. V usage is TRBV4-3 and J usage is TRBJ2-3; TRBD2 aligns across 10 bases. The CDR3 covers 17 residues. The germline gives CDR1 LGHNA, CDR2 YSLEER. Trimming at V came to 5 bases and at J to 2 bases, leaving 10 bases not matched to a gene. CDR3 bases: TGCGCCAGCAGCTCCGCCCTAGCGGGAGCGTACACAGATACGCAGTATTTT. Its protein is CASSSALAGAYTDTQYF.

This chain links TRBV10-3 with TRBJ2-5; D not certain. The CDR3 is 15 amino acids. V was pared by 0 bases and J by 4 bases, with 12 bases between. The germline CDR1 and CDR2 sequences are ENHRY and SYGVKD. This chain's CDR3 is CAISESLTWRETQYF. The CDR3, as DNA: TGTGCCATCAGTGAGTCGCTAACCTGGCGAGAGACCCAGTACTTC.

The CDR3 region has the DNA TGTGCCAGCAGCTTGGCGGTCAGGGGAGGCTATGGCTACACCTTC. Encoded protein: CASSLAVRGGYGYTF. V gene TRBV5-6 combines with J gene TRBJ1-2; maybe TRBD1 (6 bases). Germline CDR1 and CDR2: SGHDT and YYEEEE. V gave up 0 bases and J gave up 4 bases, with 13 bases separating them. The CDR3 is 15 amino acids.

CDR3 nucleotide sequence: TGTGCCAGCAGCGGCAACCTTCAGCGCAGGGCTGGCTATGGCTACACCTTC. This encodes CASSGNLQRRAGYGYTF. V and J are TRBV7-8 and TRBJ1-2, with D tentatively TRBD1 (5 bases). The CDR3 runs 17 residues. V lost 5 bases to trimming and J lost 4 bases, with 23 bases between them. Germline lookup yields CDR1 SGHVS and CDR2 FQNEAQ.

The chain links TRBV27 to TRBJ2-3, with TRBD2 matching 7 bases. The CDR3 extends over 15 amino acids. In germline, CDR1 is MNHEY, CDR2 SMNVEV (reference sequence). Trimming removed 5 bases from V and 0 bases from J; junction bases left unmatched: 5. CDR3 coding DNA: TGTGCCAGCAGTGAGCGGGACGGGAGCACAGATACGCAGTATTTT. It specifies CASSERDGSTDTQYF.

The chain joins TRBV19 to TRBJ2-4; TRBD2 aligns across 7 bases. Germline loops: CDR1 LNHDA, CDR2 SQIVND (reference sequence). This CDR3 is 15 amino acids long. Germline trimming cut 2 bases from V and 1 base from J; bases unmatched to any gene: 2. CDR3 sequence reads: CASSINGGAKNIQYF. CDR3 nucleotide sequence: TGTGCCAGTAGTATAAACGGGGGGGCCAAAAACATTCAGTACTTC.

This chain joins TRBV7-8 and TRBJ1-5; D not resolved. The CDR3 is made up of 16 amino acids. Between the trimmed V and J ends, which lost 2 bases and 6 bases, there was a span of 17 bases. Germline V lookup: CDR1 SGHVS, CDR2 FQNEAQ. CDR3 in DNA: TGTGCCAGCAGCTTAACCGGCACGGGTTTAGCTCAGCCCCAGCATTTT. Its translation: CASSLTGTGLAQPQHF. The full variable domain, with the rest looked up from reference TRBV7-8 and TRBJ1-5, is GAGVSQSPRYKVAKRGQDVALRCDPISGHVSLFWYQQALGQGPEFLTYFQNEAQLDKSGLPSDRFFAERPEGSVSTLKIQRTQQEDSAVYLCASSLTGTGLAQPQHFGDGTRLSIL.

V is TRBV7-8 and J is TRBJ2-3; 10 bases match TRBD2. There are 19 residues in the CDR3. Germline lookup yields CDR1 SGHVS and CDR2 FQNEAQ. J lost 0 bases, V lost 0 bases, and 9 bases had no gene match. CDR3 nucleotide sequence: TGTGCCAGCAGCTTAGCAAGGCTACTAGCGGGAACTAGCACAGATACGCAGTATTTT. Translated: CASSLARLLAGTSTDTQYF.

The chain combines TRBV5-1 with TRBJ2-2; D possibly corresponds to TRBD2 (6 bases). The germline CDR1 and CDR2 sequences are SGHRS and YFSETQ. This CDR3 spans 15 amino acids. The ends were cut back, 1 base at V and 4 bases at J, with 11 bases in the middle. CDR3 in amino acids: CASSLFGGATGELFF. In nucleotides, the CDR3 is TGCGCCAGCAGCTTGTTCGGGGGTGCCACCGGGGAGCTGTTTTTT. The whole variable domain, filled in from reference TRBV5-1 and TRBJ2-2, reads KAGVTQTPRYLIKTRGQQVTLSCSPISGHRSVSWYQQTPGQGLQFLFEYFSETQRNKGNFPGRFSGRQFSNSRSEMNVSTLELGDSALYLCASSLFGGATGELFFGEGSRLTVL.

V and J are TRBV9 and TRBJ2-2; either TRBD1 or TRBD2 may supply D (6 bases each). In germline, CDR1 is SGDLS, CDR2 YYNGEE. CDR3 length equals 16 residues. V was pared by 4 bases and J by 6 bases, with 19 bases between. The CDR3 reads CASSLPGAGWSGELFF. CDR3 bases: TGTGCCAGCAGCCTACCGGGGGCTGGTTGGTCCGGGGAGCTGTTTTTT.

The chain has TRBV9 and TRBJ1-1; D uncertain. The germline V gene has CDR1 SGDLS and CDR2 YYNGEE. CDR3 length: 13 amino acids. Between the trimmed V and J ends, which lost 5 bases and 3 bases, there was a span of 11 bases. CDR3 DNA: TGTGCCAGCAGAGGGCCCTTGGACACTGAAGCTTTCTTT. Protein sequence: CASRGPLDTEAFF. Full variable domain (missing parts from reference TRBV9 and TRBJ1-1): DSGVTQTPKHLITATGQRVTLRCSPRSGDLSVYWYQQSLDQGLQFLIQYYNGEERAKGNILERFSAQQFPDLHSELNLSSLELGDSALYFCASRGPLDTEAFFGQGTRLTVV.

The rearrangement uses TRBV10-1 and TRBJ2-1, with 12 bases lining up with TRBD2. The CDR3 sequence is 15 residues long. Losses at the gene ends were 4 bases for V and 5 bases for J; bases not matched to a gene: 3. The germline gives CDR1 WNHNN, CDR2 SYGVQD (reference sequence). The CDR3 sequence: CASSGTSGVDNEQFF. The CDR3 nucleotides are TGCGCCAGCAGTGGGACTAGCGGGGTTGACAATGAGCAGTTCTTC.

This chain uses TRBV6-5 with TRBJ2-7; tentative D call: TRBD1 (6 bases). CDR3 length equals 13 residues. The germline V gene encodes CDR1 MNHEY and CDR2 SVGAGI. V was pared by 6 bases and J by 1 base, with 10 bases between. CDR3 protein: CASRIRGSYEQYF. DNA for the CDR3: TGTGCCAGCAGAATCAGGGGTTCCTACGAGCAGTACTTC.

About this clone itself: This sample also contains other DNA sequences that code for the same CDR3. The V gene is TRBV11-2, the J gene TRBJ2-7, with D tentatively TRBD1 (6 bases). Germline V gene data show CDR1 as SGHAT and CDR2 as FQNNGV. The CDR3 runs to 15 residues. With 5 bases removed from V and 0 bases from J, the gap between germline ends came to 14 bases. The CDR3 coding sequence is TGTGCCAGCAGCCCACCCACAGGGAGCTCCTACGAGCAGTACTTC. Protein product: CASSPPTGSSYEQYF.

The CDR3 nucleotides read TGTGCTAGTGGTCGCCCGTGGGGGCTGCTGACGGAGCAGTACTTC. Its translation is CASGRPWGLLTEQYF. The J gene is TRBJ2-7, the V gene TRBV12-5, with TRBD1 as a possible D gene (6 bases). CDR1 LGHNT and CDR2 FRNRAP come from the germline V gene. The CDR3 sequence is 15 residues long. Trimming shortened V by 5 bases and J by 7 bases, and 21 bases separated the two germline ends.

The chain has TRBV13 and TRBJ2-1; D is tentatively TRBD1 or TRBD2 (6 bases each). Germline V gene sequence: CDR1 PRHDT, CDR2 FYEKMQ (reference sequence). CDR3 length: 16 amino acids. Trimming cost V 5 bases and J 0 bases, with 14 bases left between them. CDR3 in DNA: TGTGCCAGCAGCGAACGAGGGGGGAGCTCCTACAATGAGCAGTTCTTC. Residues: CASSERGGSSYNEQFF.

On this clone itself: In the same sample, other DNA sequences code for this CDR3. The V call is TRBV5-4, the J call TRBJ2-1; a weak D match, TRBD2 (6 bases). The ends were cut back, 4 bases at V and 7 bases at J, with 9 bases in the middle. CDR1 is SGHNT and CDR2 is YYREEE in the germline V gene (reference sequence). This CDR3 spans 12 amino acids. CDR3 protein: CASSLGRNEQFF. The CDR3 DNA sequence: TGTGCCAGCAGCCTTGGGAGGAATGAGCAGTTCTTC.

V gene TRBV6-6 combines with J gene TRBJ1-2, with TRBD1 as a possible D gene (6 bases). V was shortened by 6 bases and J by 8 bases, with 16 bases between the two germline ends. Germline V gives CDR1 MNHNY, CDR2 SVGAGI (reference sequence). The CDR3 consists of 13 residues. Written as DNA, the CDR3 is TGTGCCAGCAGGACATTACAGGGTAACGGCTACACCTTC. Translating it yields CASRTLQGNGYTF.

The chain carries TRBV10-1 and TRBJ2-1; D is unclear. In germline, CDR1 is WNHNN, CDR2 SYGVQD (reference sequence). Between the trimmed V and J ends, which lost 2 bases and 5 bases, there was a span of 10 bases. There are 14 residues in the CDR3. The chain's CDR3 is CASSEKARDNEQFF. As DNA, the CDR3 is TGCGCCAGCAGTGAGAAAGCGCGAGACAATGAGCAGTTCTTC.

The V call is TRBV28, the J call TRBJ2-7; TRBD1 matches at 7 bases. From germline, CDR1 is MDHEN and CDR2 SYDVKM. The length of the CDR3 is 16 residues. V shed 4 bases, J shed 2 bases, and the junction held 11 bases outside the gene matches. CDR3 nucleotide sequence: TGTGCCAGCAGTTCGTGGGCCGACAGGGAAACCTACGAGCAGTACTTC. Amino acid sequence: CASSSWADRETYEQYF.

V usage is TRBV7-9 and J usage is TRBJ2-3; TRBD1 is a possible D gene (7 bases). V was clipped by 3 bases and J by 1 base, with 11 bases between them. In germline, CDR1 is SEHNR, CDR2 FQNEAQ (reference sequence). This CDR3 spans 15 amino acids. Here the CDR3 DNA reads TGTGCCAGCAGCTTCGACAGGGAGGGCACAGATACGCAGTATTTT. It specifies CASSFDREGTDTQYF.

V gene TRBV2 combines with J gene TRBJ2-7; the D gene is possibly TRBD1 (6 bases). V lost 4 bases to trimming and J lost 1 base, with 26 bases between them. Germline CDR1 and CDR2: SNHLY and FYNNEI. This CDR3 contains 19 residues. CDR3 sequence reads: CASSGEGGGRRFISYEQYF. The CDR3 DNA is TGTGCCAGCAGTGGCGAGGGTGGGGGCAGGCGCTTCATTTCCTACGAGCAGTACTTC.

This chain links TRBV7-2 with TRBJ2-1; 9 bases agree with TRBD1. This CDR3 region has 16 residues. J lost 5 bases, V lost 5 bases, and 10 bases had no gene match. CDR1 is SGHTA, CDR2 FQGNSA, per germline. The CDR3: CASSPRTGVIHNEQFF. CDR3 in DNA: TGTGCCAGCAGCCCCCGGACAGGGGTAATTCACAATGAGCAGTTCTTC.

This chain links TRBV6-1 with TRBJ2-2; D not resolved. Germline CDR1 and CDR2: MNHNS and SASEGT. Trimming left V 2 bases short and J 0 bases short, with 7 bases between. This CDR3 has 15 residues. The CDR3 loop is CASSETLTNTGELFF. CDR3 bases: TGTGCCAGCAGTGAAACACTAACGAACACCGGGGAGCTGTTTTTT.

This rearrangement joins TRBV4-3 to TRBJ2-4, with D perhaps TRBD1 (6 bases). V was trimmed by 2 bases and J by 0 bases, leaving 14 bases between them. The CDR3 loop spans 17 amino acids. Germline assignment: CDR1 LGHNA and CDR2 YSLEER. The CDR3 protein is CASSQRDTPSAKNIQYF. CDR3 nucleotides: TGCGCCAGCAGCCAACGGGACACCCCGTCAGCCAAAAACATTCAGTACTTC.

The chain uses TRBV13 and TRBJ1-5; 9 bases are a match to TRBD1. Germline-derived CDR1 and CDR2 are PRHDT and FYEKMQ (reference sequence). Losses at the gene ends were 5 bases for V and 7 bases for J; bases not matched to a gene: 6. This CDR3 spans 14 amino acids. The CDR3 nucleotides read TGTGCCAGCAGCCTACAGGGGGCGAGCCAGCCCCAGCATTTT. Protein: CASSLQGASQPQHF.

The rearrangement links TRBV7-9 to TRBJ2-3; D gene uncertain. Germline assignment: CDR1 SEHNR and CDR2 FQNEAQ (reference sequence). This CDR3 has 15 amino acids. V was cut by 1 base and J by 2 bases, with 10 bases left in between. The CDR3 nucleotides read TGTGCCAGCAGCTTAGGCCCGGAGAACACAGATACGCAGTATTTT. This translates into CASSLGPENTDTQYF.

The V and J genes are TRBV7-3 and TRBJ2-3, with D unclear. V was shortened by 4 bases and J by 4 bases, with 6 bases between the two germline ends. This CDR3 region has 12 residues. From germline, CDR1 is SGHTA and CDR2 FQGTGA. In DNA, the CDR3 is TGTGCCAGCAGCTCCGGGCCAGATACGCAGTATTTT. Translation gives CASSSGPDTQYF.

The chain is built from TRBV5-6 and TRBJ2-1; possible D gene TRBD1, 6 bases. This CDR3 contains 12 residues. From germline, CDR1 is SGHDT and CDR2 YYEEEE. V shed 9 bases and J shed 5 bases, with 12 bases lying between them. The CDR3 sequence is CATARDNNEQFF. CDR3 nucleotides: TGTGCCACCGCCAGGGACAACAATGAGCAGTTCTTC.

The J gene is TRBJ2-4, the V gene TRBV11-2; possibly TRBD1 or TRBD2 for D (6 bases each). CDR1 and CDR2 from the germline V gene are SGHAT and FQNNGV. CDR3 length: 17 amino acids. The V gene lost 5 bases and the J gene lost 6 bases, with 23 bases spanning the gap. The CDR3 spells CASSPTRDKGGGNIQYF. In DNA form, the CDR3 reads TGTGCCAGCAGCCCAACCCGGGACAAAGGAGGGGGAAACATTCAGTACTTC.